This T cell receptor beta chain was sequenced during a study of blood T cell repertoires in COVID-19. Adults between about 18 and 89 years of age took part from about 24 US areas. Some clones are missing from TCRdb's copy, which holds only in-frame ones; the method was immunoSEQ multiplex PCR. Of hundreds of thousands of clones listed, roughly 84% are singletons. In germline, CDR1 is MNHEY, CDR2 SVGEGT. The CDR3 loop spans 15 amino acids. J was trimmed by 1 base and V by 5 bases; bases with no gene match: 4. The V call is TRBV6-2 or TRBV6-3, the J call TRBJ2-7, with 11 positions matching TRBD1. This clonotype was sampled from a woman younger than 45 who had recovered from COVID-19. Material: PBMCs or T cells enriched from blood (not recorded which). The CDR3 region has the DNA TGTGCCAGCAGTCGTGGACAGGGGGCTTCCTACGAGCAGTACTTC. Translating gives CASSRGQGASYEQYF.